The clone carrying this TCR beta chain was counted a single time. A single base separates this from a much larger clone, so it may be a read error. Germline V gives CDR1 SGDLS, CDR2 YYNGEE. This CDR3 has 13 residues. V gave up 4 bases and J gave up 1 base; unmatched junction bases: 1. TCRdb keeps only in-frame clones here, not all; method: immunoSEQ multiplex PCR. The data contain under 200,000 clones, 60% to 85% of them singletons. This entry belongs to a study of blood T cell repertoires in COVID-19. The chain carries TRBV9 and TRBJ1-1; 7 bases are a match to TRBD1. Sequencing was carried out using peripheral blood. The clonotype was recovered from a man in his 70s with acute or convalescent COVID-19. The CDR3 here is CASSRTGNTEAFF. The CDR3 region has the DNA TGTGCCAGCAGCCGGACAGGGAACACTGAAGCTTTCTTT.